Listed below are T cell receptor beta chains from one sample, sequenced in a study of T-cell memory formation after mild COVID-19. TCRdb re-derived calls from the 5' RACE reads in MiXCR, one entry per CDR3 protein. The table records approximately 390,000 distinct CDR3 sequences, more than 15% of them present only once. Sequencing was performed on PBMCs or a T cell subset sorted from them (not recorded which). These receptor sequences come from a man aged 18-30 years who had mild COVID-19 (a few samples of this study predate the infection). Cell type and time point are not known. The CDR3 runs from the conserved cysteine through the conserved F or W. Fields, in order: D gene, clone size, V gene, J gene, CDR3 DNA, CDR3 protein. The D gene is left open where the match is weak. Some rows mark clone size as missing; the rest say once, few, many or name a class of expanded clone.

-,-,TRBV10-3,TRBJ2-7,TGTGCCATCAGTGAATCGCCTGTCGGGCCTCAGTCCTACGAGCAGTACTTC,CAISESPVGPQSYEQYF
-,-,TRBV20-1,TRBJ2-1,TGCAGTGCTACCGAGAGAGGGGGTGTATGGAATGAGCAGTTCTTC,CSATERGGVWNEQFF
TRBD2,-,TRBV10-3,TRBJ2-7,TGTGCCATCAGTGACCCTGGGACTAGCGGGGGCATCTACGAGCAGTACTTC,CAISDPGTSGGIYEQYF
TRBD1,few,TRBV7-8,TRBJ2-5,TGTGCCACCACAAACAGGGGGCCTGTAGGGGAGACCCAGTACTTC,CATTNRGPVGETQYF
-,few,TRBV6-5,TRBJ2-5,TGTGCCACAGGGAGTGGGGAGACCCAGTACTTC,CATGSGETQYF
-,few,TRBV29-1,TRBJ2-7,TGCAGCCCAGTTGTTCTGGGGGAGCAGTACTTC,CSPVVLGEQYF
-,few,TRBV20-1,TRBJ2-1,TGCAGTGCTAGCGAGGGTGAGCAGTTCTTC,CSASEGEQFF
TRBD1,few,TRBV29-1,TRBJ1-1,TGCAGCGTCCGACAGGGGGAAGCTTTCTTT,CSVRQGEAFF
TRBD1,few,TRBV12-3/TRBV12-4,TRBJ1-5,TGTGCCAGCACCGATACAGGGGGCAATCAGCCCCAGCATTTT,CASTDTGGNQPQHF
TRBD2,-,TRBV7-3,TRBJ2-3,TGTGCCAGCAGCTCGGGACTAAACCCAGATACGCAGTATTTT,CASSSGLNPDTQYF
TRBD1,-,TRBV6-5,TRBJ1-5,TGTGCCAGCAGTTCCACCCAGGGGAGGGGGCCGGTTCAGCCCCAGCATTTT,CASSSTQGRGPVQPQHF
TRBD1,-,TRBV4-1,TRBJ1-1,TGCGCCAGCAGCCGGGAGGGACAGAAAACTGAAGCTTTCTTT,CASSREGQKTEAFF
-,-,TRBV29-1,TRBJ2-5,TGCAGCGCCGGAGGGATTGCATTAAGCCAGTACTTC,CSAGGIALSQYF
-,-,TRBV20-1,TRBJ2-2,TGCAGTGCTAAAATTTCCGGGGGGCTCACCGGGGAGCTGTTTTTT,CSAKISGGLTGELFF
-,-,TRBV5-1,TRBJ1-5,TGCGCCAGCAGCTTTGGTCGTCAGCCCCAGCATTTT,CASSFGRQPQHF
TRBD2,-,TRBV4-2,TRBJ2-3,TGTGCCAGCAGCCCCCCGGAGGCAGCGGGGGCAGATACGCAGTATTTT,CASSPPEAAGADTQYF
TRBD1,-,TRBV4-1,TRBJ2-1,TGCGCCAGCAGCCAAGGACAGGGGTACAATGAGCAGTTCTTC,CASSQGQGYNEQFF
TRBD1,few,TRBV7-9,TRBJ1-1,TGTGCCAGCAGCTCGGACAGGGGGCGAGAGGCTTTCTTT,CASSSDRGREAFF
-,-,TRBV5-1,TRBJ1-4,TGCGCCAGCAGTTTCTCGGGGGATTATGAAAAACTGTTTTTT,CASSFSGDYEKLFF
TRBD2,few,TRBV27,TRBJ2-3,TGTGCCAGCAGTTTATCAAGACTAGCGGGGGGCCCCGATACGCAGTATTTT,CASSLSRLAGGPDTQYF
-,few,TRBV11-2,TRBJ2-5,TGTGCCAGCAGCTTCAACCGAGGACCGATGACCCAGTACTTC,CASSFNRGPMTQYF
TRBD1,many,TRBV20-1,TRBJ1-2,TGCAGTGCGCAAGGGGGCGCGGGGGGCTACACCTTC,CSAQGGAGGYTF
-,-,TRBV7-8,TRBJ2-1,TGTGCCAGCAGCTTCACTGGCGGTGAGCAGTTCTTC,CASSFTGGEQFF
-,-,TRBV4-3,TRBJ1-1,TGCGCCAGCAGCCAAGATTTTGAGGGTTTTAACACTGAAGCTTTCTTT,CASSQDFEGFNTEAFF
TRBD1,-,TRBV9,TRBJ2-1,TGTGCCAGCAGCGTCTCCGGGACAGTCAATGAGCAGTTCTTC,CASSVSGTVNEQFF
-,-,TRBV27,TRBJ1-1,TGTGCCAGCAGTTACGGGGTCGGCAGAACGAACACTGAAGCTTTCTTT,CASSYGVGRTNTEAFF
-,few,TRBV12-3/TRBV12-4,TRBJ1-5,TGTGCCAGCAGTGCAGGGAGCAGTAGCAATCAGCCCCAGCATTTT,CASSAGSSSNQPQHF
TRBD1,-,TRBV5-1,TRBJ2-7,TGCGCCAGCAGACCGGACAGGGGAATCAACGAGCAGTACTTC,CASRPDRGINEQYF
TRBD1,few,TRBV5-1,TRBJ2-7,TGCGCCAGCAGCTTAGACAGGGGTGGAAACGAGCAGTACTTC,CASSLDRGGNEQYF
-,-,TRBV19,TRBJ2-2,TGTGCCAGTAGCGGCTCCTCAACGTGGGTTAACACCGGGGAGCTGTTTTTT,CASSGSSTWVNTGELFF
TRBD1,-,TRBV5-1,TRBJ2-7,TGCGCCAGCAGCTTTCAGGGGGCGAGGGAGCAGTACTTC,CASSFQGAREQYF
-,few,TRBV28,TRBJ2-6,TGTGCCAGCAGCGCATCCGGAGTCTCTGGGGCCAACGTCCTGACTTTC,CASSASGVSGANVLTF
TRBD1,-,TRBV3-1,TRBJ2-1,TGTGCCAGCAGCCAGGAGACAGGGTGGAACAATGAGCAGTTCTTC,CASSQETGWNNEQFF
TRBD1,-,TRBV20-1,TRBJ1-4,TGCAGTGCTAGGTCCCCCGGGACAGGCAGTGAAAAACTGTTTTTT,CSARSPGTGSEKLFF
-,-,TRBV11-2,TRBJ1-4,TGTGCCAGCAGCTTCTCGGGCAGGGACGATGAAAAACTGTTTTTT,CASSFSGRDDEKLFF
-,-,TRBV7-9,TRBJ2-5,TGTGCCAGCAGCAGCTTAGATGTAGCGGTTTTACAAGAGACCCAGTACTTC,CASSSLDVAVLQETQYF
TRBD2,few,TRBV4-1,TRBJ2-3,TGCGCCAGCAGCCAGTTACTAGCGGGGGCCGCAGATACGCAGTATTTT,CASSQLLAGAADTQYF
TRBD1,-,TRBV9,TRBJ1-6,TGTGCCAGCAGCGTAGACTGGACAGGGAGGGATTCACCCCTCCACTTT,CASSVDWTGRDSPLHF
TRBD1,few,TRBV12-3/TRBV12-4,TRBJ1-1,TGTGCCAGCAGTTTTTTTGGGCAGGGGGCTGAAGCTTTCTTT,CASSFFGQGAEAFF
TRBD1,few,TRBV7-6,TRBJ2-5,TGTGCCAGCAGCTTAAGGGGGACAGGGGTAGGAGAGACCCAGTACTTC,CASSLRGTGVGETQYF
TRBD2,-,TRBV20-1,TRBJ2-7,TGCAGTGCTCCTTACTCGCCCGGGACTAGATACCACTACGAGCAGTACTTC,CSAPYSPGTRYHYEQYF
TRBD2,few,TRBV7-2,TRBJ2-3,TGTGCCAGCAGCTTCCCGGGGGGGACCACAGATACGCAGTATTTT,CASSFPGGTTDTQYF
-,-,TRBV6-2/TRBV6-3,TRBJ2-7,TGTGCCAGCAGCCCACGGACACCCTCCTACGAGCAGTACTTC,CASSPRTPSYEQYF
TRBD1,few,TRBV10-3,TRBJ1-6,TGTGCCATCTGCAAGGGACAGTCTAATTCACCCCTCCACTTT,CAICKGQSNSPLHF
-,-,TRBV27,TRBJ1-1,TGTGCCAGCAGTTTCACCAGCTCCCTCTCTGAAGCTTTCTTT,CASSFTSSLSEAFF
-,few,TRBV7-2,TRBJ2-5,TGTGCCAGCAGCTTTAGCGACCCCGAGGCCCAGTACTTC,CASSFSDPEAQYF
TRBD1,few,TRBV2,TRBJ1-5,TGTGCCAGCAGCCCCGGACAGGGAAGTCAGCCCCAGCATTTT,CASSPGQGSQPQHF
-,many,TRBV11-2,TRBJ2-1,TGTGCCAGCAGCTTCCTCCCCGGTATTAGCCAGTCCTACAATGAGCAGTTCTTC,CASSFLPGISQSYNEQFF
-,-,TRBV12-3/TRBV12-4,TRBJ1-6,TGTGCCAGCAGCCTGGGGTTAGTAGGCTCCTATAATTCACCCCTCCACTTT,CASSLGLVGSYNSPLHF
-,-,TRBV7-6,TRBJ2-7,TGTGCCAGCAGCTACGGGGCTTGGGGAGAGCAGTACTTC,CASSYGAWGEQYF
-,-,TRBV6-5,TRBJ1-4,TGTGCCAGCAGTTACTCAGACGGCGGTGAAAAACTGTTTTTT,CASSYSDGGEKLFF
TRBD1,-,TRBV4-2,TRBJ2-3,TGTGCCAGCAGCCAAGATAGTCGACAGGGGGGAGCAGATACGCAGTATTTT,CASSQDSRQGGADTQYF
-,few,TRBV12-3/TRBV12-4,TRBJ1-4,TGTGCCAGCAGTTCGTCCAAGGGGGGACACGAAAAACTGTTTTTT,CASSSSKGGHEKLFF
-,-,TRBV20-1,TRBJ1-5,TGCAGTGCTCTTAACCGGGACGGAGGGAATCAGCCCCAGCATTTT,CSALNRDGGNQPQHF
-,-,TRBV6-6,TRBJ1-3,TGTGCCAGCAGTTCTCTTGGTCGGAGCTCTGGAAACACCATATATTTT,CASSSLGRSSGNTIYF
TRBD1,-,TRBV16,TRBJ1-4,TGTGCCAGCAGCCTCCTGGGACAGAAAAATGAAAAACTGTTTTTT,CASSLLGQKNEKLFF